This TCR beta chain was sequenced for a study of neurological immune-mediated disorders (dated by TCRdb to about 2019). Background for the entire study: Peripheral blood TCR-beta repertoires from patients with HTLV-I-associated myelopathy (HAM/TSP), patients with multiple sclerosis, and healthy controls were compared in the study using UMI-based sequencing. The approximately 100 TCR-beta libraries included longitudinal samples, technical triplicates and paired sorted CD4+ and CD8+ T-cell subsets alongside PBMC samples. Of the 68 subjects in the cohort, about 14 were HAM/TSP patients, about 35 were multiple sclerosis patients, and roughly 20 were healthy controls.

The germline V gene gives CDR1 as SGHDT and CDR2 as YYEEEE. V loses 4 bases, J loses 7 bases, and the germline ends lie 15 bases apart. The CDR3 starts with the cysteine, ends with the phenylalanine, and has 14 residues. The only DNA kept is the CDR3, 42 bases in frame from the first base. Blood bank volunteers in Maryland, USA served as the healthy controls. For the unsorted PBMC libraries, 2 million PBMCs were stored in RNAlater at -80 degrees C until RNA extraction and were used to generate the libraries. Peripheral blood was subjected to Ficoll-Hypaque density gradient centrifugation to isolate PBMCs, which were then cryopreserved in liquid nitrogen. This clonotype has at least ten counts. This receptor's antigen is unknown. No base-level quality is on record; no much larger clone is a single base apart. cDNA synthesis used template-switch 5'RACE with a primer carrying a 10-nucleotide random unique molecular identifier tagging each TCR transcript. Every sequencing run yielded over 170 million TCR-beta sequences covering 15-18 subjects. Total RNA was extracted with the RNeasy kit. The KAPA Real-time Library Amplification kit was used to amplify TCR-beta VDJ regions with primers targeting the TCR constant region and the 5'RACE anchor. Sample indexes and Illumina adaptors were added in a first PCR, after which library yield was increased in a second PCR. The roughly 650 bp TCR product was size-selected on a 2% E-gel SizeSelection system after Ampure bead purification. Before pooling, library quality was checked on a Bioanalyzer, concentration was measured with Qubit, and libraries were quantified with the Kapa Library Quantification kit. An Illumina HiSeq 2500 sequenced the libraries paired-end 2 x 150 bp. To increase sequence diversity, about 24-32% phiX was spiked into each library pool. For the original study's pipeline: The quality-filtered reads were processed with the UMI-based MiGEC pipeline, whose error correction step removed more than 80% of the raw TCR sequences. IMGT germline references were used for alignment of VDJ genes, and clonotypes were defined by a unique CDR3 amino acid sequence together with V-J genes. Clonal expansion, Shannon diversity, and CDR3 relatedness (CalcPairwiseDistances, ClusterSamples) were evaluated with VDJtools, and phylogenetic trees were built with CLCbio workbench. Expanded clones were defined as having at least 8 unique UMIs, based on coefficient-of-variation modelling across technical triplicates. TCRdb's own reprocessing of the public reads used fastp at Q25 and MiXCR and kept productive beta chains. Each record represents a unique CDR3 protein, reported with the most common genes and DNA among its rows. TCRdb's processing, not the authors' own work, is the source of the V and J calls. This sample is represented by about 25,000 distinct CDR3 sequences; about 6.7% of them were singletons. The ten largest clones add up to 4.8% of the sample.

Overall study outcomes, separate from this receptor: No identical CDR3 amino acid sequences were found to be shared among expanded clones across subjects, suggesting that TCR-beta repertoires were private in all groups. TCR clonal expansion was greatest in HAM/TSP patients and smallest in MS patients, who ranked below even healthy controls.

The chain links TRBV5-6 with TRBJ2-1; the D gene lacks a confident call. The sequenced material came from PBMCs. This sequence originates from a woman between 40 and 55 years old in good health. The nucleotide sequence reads TGTGCCAGCAGCCACACTTCAAGGTGGAATGAGCAGTTCTTC. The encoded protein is CASSHTSRWNEQFF.